The source of this TCR beta chain is a study of blood T cell repertoires in COVID-19. Germline V CDR1 and CDR2: SGHTA, FQGTGA. The CDR3 consists of 13 residues. Deletions cut 2 bases from V and 2 bases from J, with 6 bases between. Study members were between about 18 and 95 years old and lived in 20 to 30 US regions. In Cohort 3, a recovered donor had either two negative PCRs, clearance, or symptom resolution. Original methodology: Counts of nucleated cells, estimated from reference gene primer amplification, were obtained. Profiled with immunoSEQ multiplex PCR; TCRdb holds only in-frame clones, not every one. That table supplies the V and J calls and clone size; D and trimming were determined from the DNA. The sample records some 300,000 clones, about 88% being singletons.

This TCR derives from a woman aged 40 to 50 who had recovered from COVID-19. Source material: PBMCs or T cells enriched from blood (not recorded which). This chain links TRBV7-3 with TRBJ2-5; D is unresolved. This CDR3 is CASSLEVQETQYF. The CDR3 nucleotides read TGTGCCAGCAGCTTAGAGGTTCAAGAGACCCAGTACTTC. Complete variable domain (other parts from reference TRBV7-3 and TRBJ2-5): GAGVSQTPSNKVTEKGKYVELRCDPISGHTALYWYRQSLGQGPEFLIYFQGTGAADDSGLPNDRFFAVRPEGSVSTLKIQRTERGDSAVYLCASSLEVQETQYFGPGTRLLVL.